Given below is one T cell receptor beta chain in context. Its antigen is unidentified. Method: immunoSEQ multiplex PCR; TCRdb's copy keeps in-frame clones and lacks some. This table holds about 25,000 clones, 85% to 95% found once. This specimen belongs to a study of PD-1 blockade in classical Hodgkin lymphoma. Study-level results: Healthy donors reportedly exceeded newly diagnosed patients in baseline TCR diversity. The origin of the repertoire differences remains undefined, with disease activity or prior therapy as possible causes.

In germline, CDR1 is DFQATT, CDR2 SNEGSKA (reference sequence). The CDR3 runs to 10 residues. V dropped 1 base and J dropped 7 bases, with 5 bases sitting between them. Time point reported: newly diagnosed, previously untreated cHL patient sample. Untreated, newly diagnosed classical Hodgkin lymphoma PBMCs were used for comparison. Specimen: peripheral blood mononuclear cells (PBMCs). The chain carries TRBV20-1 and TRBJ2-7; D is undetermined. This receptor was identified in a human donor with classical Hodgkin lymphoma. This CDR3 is CSARVGEQYF. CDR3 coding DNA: TGCAGTGCTAGAGTGGGGGAGCAGTACTTC.